The 24 T cell receptor beta chains listed next were all sequenced from one sample in a study of T cell repertoires in cytomegalovirus infection. A single record per CDR3 protein comes from TCRdb applying MiXCR to the reads. The sample yields 750,000 to 950,000 distinct CDR3 sequences, roughly 28% seen once. The antigens these receptors bind are not known. The sample consisted of cultured CD8+ T cells from PBMCs, taken from culture after CMV antigen stimulation. The receptors stem from a human donor in good health (CMV status not recorded). Some clones in this sample may be carry-over from other donors' samples.

The sample holds a few counts of this clonotype. The genes are TRBV6-1 and TRBJ2-1; D uncertain. The CDR3 is 11 amino acids. Germline lookup yields CDR1 MNHNS and CDR2 SASEGT. Trimming pared 5 bases from V and 8 bases from J, leaving 7 bases between. CDR3 region: CASSYEDEQFF. The CDR3 DNA reads as TGTGCCAGCAGTTACGAGGATGAGCAGTTCTTC.

V usage is TRBV27 and J usage is TRBJ1-6; TRBD1 might be the D (6 bases). V was pared by 6 bases and J by 7 bases, with 13 bases between. Looked up from germline, CDR1 is MNHEY and CDR2 is SMNVEV (reference sequence). CDR3 size: 14 residues. The CDR3 DNA sequence: TGTGCCAGCAGGTCGGGACAACTAAATTCACCCCTCCACTTT. It specifies CASRSGQLNSPLHF.

For the CDR3, the DNA is TGCGCCAGCAGCCAAGATCTTTGGGGGCTCGATCAGCCCCAGCATTTT. The encoded protein is CASSQDLWGLDQPQHF. V and J are TRBV4-3 and TRBJ1-5, with a weak D call TRBD1 (6 bases). Trimming took off 0 bases at V and 5 bases at J, with 14 bases between the two ends. This CDR3 is built from 16 residues. Germline values: CDR1 LGHNA, CDR2 YSLEER.

This clonotype showed up many times. At one of its ends the junction is not consistent with the germline gene, which may arise from a read error. CDR3 sequence reads: CASSQGTARTYEQYF. The CDR3 DNA sequence: TGTGCTAGCAGCCAAGGGACAGCCCGAACCTACGAGCAGTACTTC. This rearrangement joins TRBV7-7 to TRBJ2-7; TRBD1 matches 7 bases. The CDR3 loop spans 15 amino acids. CDR1 and CDR2 from the germline V gene are SSHAT and FNYEAQ (reference sequence).

The chain couples TRBV6-1 to TRBJ1-3; the D gene is possibly TRBD1 (6 bases). In germline, CDR1 is MNHNS, CDR2 SASEGT. This CDR3 comprises 14 residues. V dropped 8 bases and J dropped 0 bases, with 11 bases sitting between them. CDR3 sequence (DNA): TGTGCCAGCTCAGGGGTCAGCTCTGGAAACACCATATATTTT. The encoded protein is CASSGVSSGNTIYF.

The chain combines TRBV3-1 with TRBJ2-7; D ambiguous. CDR1 and CDR2 from the germline V gene are LGHDT and YNNKEL (reference sequence). V was pared by 7 bases and J by 0 bases, with 25 bases between. There are 18 residues in the CDR3. CDR3 loop: CASISAVSLYNSSYEQYV. The CDR3 nucleotides read TGTGCCAGCATCTCGGCTGTGTCCCTATACAATAGCTCCTACGAGCAGTACGTC.

The genes are TRBV7-8 and TRBJ2-1; no firm D call. This CDR3 spans 14 amino acids. Germline V gene sequence: CDR1 SGHVS, CDR2 FQNEAQ. V was pared by 0 bases and J by 7 bases, with 10 bases between. As DNA, the CDR3 is TGTGCCAGCAGCTTAGCCATTAGCCCGAATGAGCAGTTCTTC. Protein: CASSLAISPNEQFF.

This clonotype came up a few times. The J gene is TRBJ1-2, the V gene TRBV6-6; D is ambiguous. The CDR3 is 13 amino acids. Per the germline V gene, CDR1 is MNHNY and CDR2 is SVGAGI (reference sequence). The V and J ends lost 7 bases and 1 base respectively, with 10 bases between them. This CDR3 reads CASTLGFNYGYTF. CDR3 DNA sequence: TGTGCCAGCACGCTTGGATTTAACTATGGCTACACCTTC.

This rearrangement joins TRBV20-1 to TRBJ2-1; 13 bases match TRBD2. Looked up from germline, CDR1 is DFQATT and CDR2 is SNEGSKA (reference sequence). V shed 4 bases, J shed 4 bases, and the junction held 10 bases outside the gene matches. This CDR3 contains 17 residues. CDR3 residues: CSAILAGGPNWYNEQFF. DNA for the CDR3: TGCAGTGCTATACTAGCGGGGGGGCCGAATTGGTACAATGAGCAGTTCTTC.

This clonotype was counted a few times. The V and J genes are TRBV7-9 and TRBJ1-5, with D hard to call. The CDR3 is 9 residues long. V was pared by 11 bases and J by 10 bases, with 9 bases between. Germline CDR1 SEHNR, CDR2 FQNEAQ (reference sequence). The CDR3 sequence: CAPREPQHF. CDR3 in DNA: TGTGCCCCTAGGGAACCCCAGCATTTT.

The chain combines TRBV12-3 or TRBV12-4 with TRBJ2-1, with unresolved D. Trimming pared 7 bases from V and 1 base from J, leaving 11 bases between. The CDR3 is 14 amino acids. CDR3 residues: CASKPRKSYNEQFF. CDR3 nucleotides: TGTGCCAGCAAACCTAGGAAGTCCTACAATGAGCAGTTCTTC.

This sequence joins TRBV6-1 and TRBJ2-7, with D hard to call. V lost 1 base and J lost 0, with 10 bases in between. CDR1 and CDR2 (germline): MNHNS, SASEGT. The CDR3 consists of 15 residues. CDR3 in amino acids: CASSEGHPPSYEQYF. For the CDR3, the DNA is TGTGCCAGCAGTGAAGGACATCCCCCCTCCTACGAGCAGTACTTC.

The chain joins TRBV10-3 to TRBJ1-1; 8 bases line up with TRBD1. V shed 6 bases and J 1 base; nucleotides not matched to a gene: 13. This CDR3 is 17 amino acids long. Germline lookup yields CDR1 ENHRY and CDR2 SYGVKD. CDR3: CAIRIAGQGPGNTEAFF. CDR3 DNA: TGTGCCATCAGGATAGCAGGACAGGGTCCGGGGAACACTGAAGCTTTCTTT.

The chain carries TRBV24-1 and TRBJ2-1; the D is unclear. The germline CDR1 and CDR2 sequences are KGHDR and SFDVKD. V was shortened by 9 bases and J by 7 bases, with 12 bases between the two germline ends. The CDR3 totals 12 residues. The CDR3 nucleotides are TGTGCCACCGGGAACAGCTGGAATGAGCAGTTCTTC. This codes for CATGNSWNEQFF.

The chain employs TRBV4-3 and TRBJ1-1; the D gene is possibly TRBD1 (5 bases). Germline CDR1 reads LGHNA; CDR2 reads YSLEER. Trimming removed 0 bases at V and 4 bases at J, with 18 bases between. CDR3 length equals 17 residues. CDR3 region: CASSQDRGGTTFTEAFF. In DNA, the CDR3 is TGCGCCAGCAGCCAAGATCGGGGAGGGACGACGTTCACTGAAGCTTTCTTT.

This chain uses TRBV27 with TRBJ1-2; D may be TRBD1 (6 bases). The germline CDR1 and CDR2 sequences are MNHEY and SMNVEV (reference sequence). This CDR3 spans 15 amino acids. Trimming pared 4 bases from V and 7 bases from J, leaving 19 bases between. DNA of the CDR3: TGTGCCAGCAGTTCGGACAGTGGGTCTCTGGGTGGCTACACCTTC. This gives the protein CASSSDSGSLGGYTF.

This clonotype has at least ten counts. The CDR3, as DNA: TGTGCCAGTACCAAGACAGACCCTAATGAAAAACTGTTTTTT. Encoded protein: CASTKTDPNEKLFF. J is TRBJ1-4 and V is TRBV19; D perhaps matches TRBD1 (5 bases). The V gene's germline CDR1 is LNHDA and CDR2 SQIVND (reference sequence). Trimming took off 7 bases at V and 3 bases at J, with 12 bases between the two ends. The CDR3 runs to 14 residues.

The chain is built from TRBV24-1 and TRBJ2-1; possibly TRBD2 for D (7 bases). CDR3 length: 13 residues. Trimming pared 5 bases from V and 8 bases from J, leaving 12 bases between. Per germline, CDR1 KGHDR and CDR2 SFDVKD. The CDR3 DNA follows: TGTGCCACCAGTGGCCCGGGGGGCTATGAGCAGTTCTTC. This sequence encodes CATSGPGGYEQFF.

This chain connects TRBV11-3 to TRBJ2-2; D perhaps matches TRBD1 (6 bases). Trimming removed 3 bases from V and 0 bases from J, with 14 bases in between. CDR1 is SGHNT and CDR2 is YENEEA in the germline V gene. This CDR3 is 17 amino acids long. CDR3 protein: CASSFSTRDTNTGELFF. The CDR3 nucleotides are TGTGCCAGCAGCTTCTCCACCAGGGACACGAACACCGGGGAGCTGTTTTTT.

This clonotype was found a few times. This chain joins TRBV12-3 or TRBV12-4 and TRBJ1-1; perhaps TRBD1 as D (6 bases). Deletions cut 1 base from V and 4 bases from J, with 13 bases between. The CDR3 loop spans 15 amino acids. CDR3 amino acids: CASSLGLQGFTEAFF. The DNA for the CDR3 is TGTGCCAGCAGTTTAGGTCTCCAGGGGTTCACTGAAGCTTTCTTT.

The chain employs TRBV9 and TRBJ2-7; no definite D call. The CDR3 contains 12 residues. Trimming removed 4 bases from V and 5 bases from J, with 10 bases in between. Germline V lookup: CDR1 SGDLS, CDR2 YYNGEE. Written as DNA, the CDR3 is TGTGCCAGCAGCCCCGACCAGCACGAGCAGTACTTC. Protein sequence: CASSPDQHEQYF.

The chain is built from TRBV27 and TRBJ2-6; 12 bases agree with TRBD2. Germline V gene lookup returns CDR1 MNHEY and CDR2 SMNVEV (reference sequence). V trimming: 5 bases; J trimming: 3 bases; junction bases outside the gene matches: 5. The length of the CDR3 is 17 residues. The CDR3 reads CASSLLAGGLGANVLTF. CDR3 DNA sequence: TGTGCCAGCAGTCTACTAGCGGGGGGCCTTGGGGCCAACGTCCTGACTTTC.

In its sample, this clonotype was seen a few times. The V gene is TRBV6-6, the J gene TRBJ2-2; 8 bases align to TRBD2. This CDR3 is 17 amino acids long. Unmatched junction bases numbered 9, after V lost 0 bases and J lost 6 bases. CDR1 and CDR2 from the germline V gene are MNHNY and SVGAGI (reference sequence). CDR3 nucleotide sequence: TGTGCCAGCAGTTACTCGAAGGGCGGGGGGCCGGCCGGGGAGCTGTTTTTT. It codes for CASSYSKGGGPAGELFF.

This clonotype was detected a few times. The chain uses TRBV28 and TRBJ2-1; 9 bases align to TRBD1. Germline V lookup: CDR1 MDHEN, CDR2 SYDVKM. The CDR3 sequence is 15 residues long. V shed 6 bases and J 0 bases; nucleotides not matched to a gene: 3. CDR3 nucleotides: TGTGCCAGCAGCCGGACAGGGGCCTCCTACAATGAGCAGTTCTTC. Protein sequence: CASSRTGASYNEQFF.